In its sample, the clone carrying this T cell receptor beta chain was seen a few times. Its antigen remains unknown. Time point denoted: sample taken at primary tumor resection. The data belong to a study of spatial heterogeneity in lung cancer. Study observations and caveats: Quantities of ubiquitous and regional expanded TCRs paralleled ubiquitous and regional nonsynonymous mutations, respectively. Tumors with more nonsynonymous mutations had more expanded intratumoral alpha and beta TCRs.

TCRdb passed the 5' RACE reads through MiXCR, listing each CDR3 protein once. The sample lists nearly 15,000 distinct CDR3 sequences, 7.3% seen once, with more than 7% in the top ten. This receptor was identified in a male donor with early-stage non-small cell lung cancer. Here the sequenced sample was lung tumor tissue, taken at surgery.

The CDR3 nucleotides read TGCGCCAGCAGCTCGATAGCGGGGCAACACAATGAGCAGTTCTTC. Amino acid sequence: CASSSIAGQHNEQFF. The V and J genes are TRBV5-1 and TRBJ2-1; TRBD2 matches at 8 bases. This CDR3 contains 15 residues. The trim removed 3 bases at V and 5 bases at J, leaving 7 bases unmatched. Per the germline V gene, CDR1 is SGHRS and CDR2 is YFSETQ.